The 2 T cell receptor beta chains below were found in one sample sequenced in a study of T cell responses to AZD1222 COVID-19 vaccine. Sequencing was performed with immunoSEQ multiplex PCR; in TCRdb, only in-frame clones are kept and a portion is missing. The sample has about 140,000 clones, more than 80% seen once. This sample comprised peripheral blood, obtained on day 0 of AZD1222 vaccination. The receptors come from an adult in good health.

V usage is TRBV20-1 and J usage is TRBJ1-1; no definite D call. V was pared by 3 bases and J by 2 bases, with 4 bases between. There are 11 residues in the CDR3. Germline CDR1 and CDR2: DFQATT and SNEGSKA (reference sequence). The CDR3 sequence: CSARENTEAFF. The DNA of the CDR3 is TGCAGTGCTAGGGAAAACACTGAAGCTTTCTTT.

The rearrangement joins TRBV18 to TRBJ1-1; no reliable D call. The germline CDR1 and CDR2 sequences are KGHSH and LQKENI. Trimming took 0 bases from V and 1 from J, leaving 9 bases between them. The CDR3 contains 15 residues. The CDR3 spells CASSPPSASNTEAFF. In DNA form, the CDR3 reads TGTGCCAGCTCACCACCGTCAGCGTCGAACACTGAAGCTTTCTTT. Variable domain in full (rest from reference TRBV18 and TRBJ1-1): NAGVMQNPRHLVRRRGQEARLRCSPMKGHSHVYWYRQLPEEGLKFMVYLQKENIIDESGMPKERFSAEFPKEGPSILRIQQVVRGDSAAYFCASSPPSASNTEAFFGQGTRLTVV.